A selection of T cell receptor beta chains follows, all from one sample in a study of molecular identifiers for immune sequencing clone quantification. Each CDR3 protein gets one entry after TCRdb re-called the PCR reads with MiXCR. This sample has about 68,000 distinct CDR3 sequences; 15% to 20% occur once, and the top ten carry about 1.5%. The sequenced material came from naive CD8+ T cells from blood, with Jurkat cell RNA spiked in. The receptors here all came from a human donor in good health. Some libraries in this study had Jurkat cell RNA spiked in. CDR3s include the opening cysteine and the closing phenylalanine or tryptophan. A D gene is named only where the DNA matches it firmly. The size entry is marked missing in some rows and otherwise reads once, few, many or a size class.

D gene	CDR3 length	V gene	clone size	J gene	CDR3 DNA	CDR3 protein
.	16	TRBV6-6	many	TRBJ2-1	TGTGCCAGCAGTAGATCCGTGGGTGTGGGCCCGGTCGAGCAGTTCTTC	CASSRSVGVGPVEQFF
TRBD1	11	TRBV7-9	many	TRBJ1-1	TGTGCCAGCAGTCGGGACAGAGAAGCTTTCTTT	CASSRDREAFF
.	13	TRBV19	few	TRBJ2-2	TGTGCCAGTAGTATTGACTACACCGGGGAGCTGTTTTTT	CASSIDYTGELFF
.	14	TRBV24-1	.	TRBJ2-1	TGTGCCACCTCCCGGGGTTCGGCTTACAATGAGCAGTTCTTC	CATSRGSAYNEQFF
TRBD2	15	TRBV4-1	many	TRBJ2-1	TGCGCCAGCAGCCAGACTAGCGGGATCTACAATGAGCAGTTCTTC	CASSQTSGIYNEQFF
.	11	TRBV27	few	TRBJ1-1	TGTGCCAGCAGGGTGAACACTGAAGCTTTCTTT	CASRVNTEAFF
.	14	TRBV12-3/TRBV12-4	.	TRBJ2-3	TGTGCCAGCAGTCTCTGGACTCCGCGGGATACGCAGTATTTT	CASSLWTPRDTQYF
TRBD2	14	TRBV7-6	few	TRBJ2-1	TGTGCCAGCAGCCCACAGCGGGAGGGCAATGAGCAGTTCTTC	CASSPQREGNEQFF
TRBD1	15	TRBV7-6	many	TRBJ1-1	TGTGCCAGCAGCTTAGTAGGGACAGGGCATTCTGAAGCTTTCTTT	CASSLVGTGHSEAFF
.	12	TRBV5-4	.	TRBJ2-7	TGTGCCAGCAGCGGCCCGACCTACGAGCAGTACTTC	CASSGPTYEQYF
.	16	TRBV10-3	many	TRBJ1-2	TGTGCCACGCACGGGGAGCGTACAGAAGCTAACTATGGCTACACCTTC	CATHGERTEANYGYTF
.	14	TRBV14	many	TRBJ1-5	TGTGCCAGCAGCCAACTTACGGGCGCCCAGCCCCAGCATTTT	CASSQLTGAQPQHF
.	12	TRBV7-8	few	TRBJ1-6	TGTGCCAGCAGCTTTGAAGGGGCACCCCTCCACTTT	CASSFEGAPLHF
.	12	TRBV5-6	.	TRBJ2-2	TGTGCCAGCAGCTTTTCGACCGGGGAGCTGTTTTTT	CASSFSTGELFF
.	13	TRBV25-1	.	TRBJ1-2	TGTGCCAGCAGTCTCCTGGCCACCGATGGCTACACCTTC	CASSLLATDGYTF
.	15	TRBV7-9	.	TRBJ2-7	TGTGCCAGCAGCCCGAAGGTTGGCAGCCTCTACGAGCAGTACTTC	CASSPKVGSLYEQYF
.	14	TRBV29-1	many	TRBJ1-1	TGCAGCGTCGTTGGGGTCGGGGTGAACACTGAAGCTTTCTTT	CSVVGVGVNTEAFF
.	15	TRBV6-5	many	TRBJ2-1	TGTGCCAGCAGTCCCCTGCGCGAGGGATACAATGAGCAGTTCTTC	CASSPLREGYNEQFF
TRBD1	14	TRBV4-1	many	TRBJ2-3	TGCGCCAGCAGCCAAGGGACAGGGGCAGATACGCAGTATTTT	CASSQGTGADTQYF
TRBD1	15	TRBV27	many	TRBJ1-5	TGTGCCAGCAGTTTGGGGACAGGACAGAATCAGCCCCAGCATTTT	CASSLGTGQNQPQHF
TRBD2	15	TRBV15	many	TRBJ2-1	TGTGCCACCAGCGAGGGACTAGCGGGAGTCGATGAGCAGTTCTTC	CATSEGLAGVDEQFF
.	15	TRBV7-2	many	TRBJ2-7	TGTGCCAGCAGCTCTGCCCAATCGAGACCCTACGAGCAGTACTTC	CASSSAQSRPYEQYF